This entry concerns a single TCR beta chain. The antigen is unknown. This sample is part of a study of tumor and adjacent non-tumor tissue in lung cancer. Study information: Around 4.2 million productive TCRbeta reads were obtained per sample on average.

From germline, CDR1 is DFQATT and CDR2 SNEGSKA (reference sequence). The CDR3 is 13 residues long. V lost 6 bases and J 6 bases, leaving 17 bases between the germline ends. No cell sorting was done before RNA was extracted from the tissue. This non-tumor lung sample came from over 3 cm beyond the tumor edge. Study-wide results and limits: Tumor tissue had significantly higher TCR diversity than normal lung.

The library came from three nested PCR rounds adapted from ARM-PCR protocols. TCRdb itself ran the multiplex PCR reads through MiXCR, one entry per CDR3 protein. The repertoire includes 80,000 to 130,000 distinct CDR3 sequences, approximately 60% of them detected once, and approximately 19% sits in the top ten. The source of this sequence is a man between 25 and 39 years old with non-small cell lung cancer. The chain recombines TRBV20-1 with TRBJ1-2, with D tentatively TRBD1 (6 bases). Sequencing was done on a sample of distant non-tumor lung tissue. The CDR3 region has the DNA TGCAGTGCGATTTCCACAGGGCGGGATGGCTACACCTTC. Translated, it gives CSAISTGRDGYTF.